A single sample gave rise to the 10 T cell receptor beta chains below, sequenced in a study of blood T cell repertoires in COVID-19. The method was immunoSEQ multiplex PCR; TCRdb's version includes in-frame clones alone and lacks a portion of them. The table has roughly 200,000 clones, about four fifths seen once. Sequencing used peripheral blood. These receptors were collected from a man in his fifties with active or convalescent COVID-19.

The chain employs TRBV6-6 and TRBJ1-5, with 7 bases lining up with TRBD1. V gave up 6 bases and J gave up 4 bases; unmatched junction bases: 3. CDR3 length equals 13 residues. Germline V gene sequence: CDR1 MNHNY, CDR2 SVGAGI (reference sequence). CDR3 nucleotide sequence: TGTGCCAGCAGCCCGACAGGGAATCAGCCCCAGCATTTT. Protein sequence: CASSPTGNQPQHF.

V usage is TRBV24-1 and J usage is TRBJ2-1, with 7 bases that match TRBD2. CDR1 and CDR2 (germline): KGHDR, SFDVKD. After removal of 8 bases from V and 7 bases from J, the junction contained 10 bases not matched to a gene. This CDR3 is 14 amino acids long. The CDR3 nucleotides are TGTGCCACCATGGCACATGGGGAGGGGAATGAGCAGTTCTTC. Translating it yields CATMAHGEGNEQFF.

The chain couples TRBV3-1 (or the pseudogene TRBV3-2) to TRBJ1-5; unclear D gene. Trimming removed 0 bases from V and 3 bases from J, with 6 bases in between. In germline, CDR1 is LGHDT, CDR2 YNNKEL (reference sequence). This CDR3 spans 14 amino acids. This CDR3 is CASSQEQSNQPQHF. The CDR3, as DNA: TGTGCCAGCAGCCAAGAACAGTCCAATCAGCCCCAGCATTTT.

J is TRBJ2-1 and V is TRBV30, with 13 bases lining up with TRBD2. The germline gives CDR1 GTSNPN, CDR2 SVGIG (reference sequence). The J segment lost 6 bases and the V segment lost 1 base, leaving 6 bases of the junction unmatched. CDR3 length equals 16 residues. CDR3 sequence (DNA): TGTGCCTGGAGTGAGATAACTAGCGGGGGGGGCAATGAGCAGTTCTTC. The encoded protein is CAWSEITSGGGNEQFF.

This chain uses TRBV11-3 with TRBJ1-1; D is perhaps TRBD1 (6 bases). The germline gives CDR1 SGHNT, CDR2 YENEEA. The CDR3 is 12 residues long. Trimming removed 4 bases at V and 8 bases at J, with 11 bases between. This chain's CDR3 is CASSSRTGEAFF. CDR3 nucleotides: TGTGCCAGCAGCTCTCGCACAGGGGAAGCTTTCTTT.

The chain links TRBV2 to TRBJ2-3; no firm D call. Between the trimmed V and J ends, which lost 5 bases and 3 bases, there was a span of 6 bases. The CDR3 runs to 12 residues. CDR1 and CDR2 from the germline V gene are SNHLY and FYNNEI. CDR3 nucleotides: TGTGCCAGCAGTCCCACAACAGATACGCAGTATTTT. This translates into CASSPTTDTQYF.

The chain employs TRBV7-9 and TRBJ1-1; tentative D call: TRBD1 (5 bases). The CDR3 has 13 residues. Germline values: CDR1 SEHNR, CDR2 FQNEAQ (reference sequence). The V gene lost 0 bases and the J gene lost 8 bases, with 10 bases spanning the gap. CDR3 protein: CASSLATQGEAFF. As DNA, the CDR3 is TGTGCCAGCAGCTTAGCGACGCAGGGCGAAGCTTTCTTT.

The chain links TRBV12-3 or TRBV12-4 to TRBJ1-1; D call uncertain. V was clipped by 7 bases and J by 3 bases, with 12 bases between them. The CDR3 loop spans 13 amino acids. The CDR3 nucleotides are TGTGCCAGCAACCGAAGGACTGACACTGAAGCTTTCTTT. Its protein product is CASNRRTDTEAFF.

This chain uses TRBV6-2 or TRBV6-3 with TRBJ1-6; D is perhaps TRBD1 (5 bases). This CDR3 contains 14 residues. CDR1 is MNHEY and CDR2 is SVGEGT in the germline V gene. Trimming pared 5 bases from V and 11 bases from J, leaving 16 bases between. The CDR3 sequence: CASSPPWGEAPLHF. CDR3 sequence (DNA): TGTGCCAGCAGTCCGCCGTGGGGGGAGGCACCCCTCCACTTT.

V is TRBV7-2 and J is TRBJ1-1; D gene unclear. The CDR3 runs 14 residues. Germline CDR1 is SGHTA and CDR2 is FQGNSA. The germline V and J ends were trimmed by 6 bases and 0 bases, with 11 bases remaining between them. The CDR3 region has the DNA TGTGCCAGCAGAGAGTTCGGGGTGAACACTGAAGCTTTCTTT. Translating it yields CASREFGVNTEAFF.